These T cell receptor beta chains were read from a single sample in a study of CD8+CD57+ T cells in acquired aplastic anemia. TCRdb reprocessed the reads via MiXCR and lists one record per CDR3 protein. Here the sample spans around 400,000 distinct CDR3 sequences, 55% to 70% being singletons. Material: sorted CD4+, CD8+, or CD8+CD57+ T cells (not recorded which) from PBMCs. These receptors were collected from a human donor in good health, serving as a control. CDR3s include the opening cysteine and the closing phenylalanine or tryptophan. A D gene is named only where the DNA matches it firmly. Some rows have no size entry. The others give once, few or many, or a class for an expanded clone.

v_call,clone_size,d_call,j_call,cdr3_length,cdr3_nt,cdr3_aa
TRBV15,NA,NA,TRBJ2-6,15,TGTGCCACCAGCAGCCGGGGCTCTGGGGCCAACGTCCTGACTTTC,CATSSRGSGANVLTF
TRBV29-1,once,NA,TRBJ2-1,15,TGCGCCAGCAGCTTAGTCTTAGGGCGGAACAATGAGCAGTCCTTC,CASSLVLGRNNEQSF
TRBV20-1,NA,NA,TRBJ1-1,14,TGCAGCGTTAGTTCCGGGGGGGGCGGTGCTGAAGCTTTCTTT,CSVSSGGGGAEAFF
TRBV2,NA,NA,TRBJ1-5,16,TGTGCCAGCAGTGATCGTTCAACCCTACTTAATCAGCCCCAGCATTTT,CASSDRSTLLNQPQHF
TRBV25-1,NA,NA,TRBJ2-7,12,TGTGCCAGCAGTGAATCTCCCGGAAAGCAGTACTTC,CASSESPGKQYF
TRBV15,NA,NA,TRBJ1-2,14,TGTGCCAGCAGTCTAACACGGGGCCATTATGGCTACACCTTC,CASSLTRGHYGYTF
TRBV11-2,many,TRBD2,TRBJ2-3,15,TGTGCCAGCAGCTTAGGTAGCGGGGACACAGATACGCAGTATTTT,CASSLGSGDTDTQYF
TRBV9,NA,NA,TRBJ2-7,13,TGTGCCAGCAGCGCTAAGACAGTGAACGAGCAGTACTTC,CASSAKTVNEQYF
TRBV6-4,NA,NA,TRBJ2-3,14,TGTGCCAGCAGTTTAGAACAGTCCACAGATACGCAGTATTTT,CASSLEQSTDTQYF
TRBV9,once,NA,TRBJ2-7,16,TGTGCCAGCAGCCCAGGAGGAGTGGCGGAGTTCTACGAGCAGTACTTC,CASSPGGVAEFYEQYF
TRBV7-2,NA,NA,TRBJ2-7,16,TGTGCCAGCAGCTTCGACTGGTGGGGTAAATCCTACCTCCAGTACTTC,CASSFDWWGKSYLQYF